This entry lists 8 T cell receptor beta chains sequenced from one sample in a study of T cell responses to AZD1222 COVID-19 vaccine. Profiled with immunoSEQ multiplex PCR; TCRdb holds only in-frame clones, not every one. The table includes more than 150,000 clones, around 90% detected once. The specimen was peripheral blood, collected 28 days after the second AZD1222 dose. The receptor set was obtained from an adult who received the AZD1222 COVID-19 vaccine.

The chain is built from TRBV4-2 and TRBJ2-7; perhaps TRBD1 as D (7 bases). The ends were cut back, 3 bases at V and 0 bases at J, with 15 bases in the middle. The CDR3 totals 16 residues. Per the germline V gene, CDR1 is LGHNA and CDR2 is YNFKEQ. The CDR3 protein is CASSQSWRDSSYEQYF. Written as DNA, the CDR3 is TGTGCCAGCAGCCAGTCTTGGCGGGACAGCTCCTACGAGCAGTACTTC.

The V gene is TRBV12-3 or TRBV12-4, the J gene TRBJ1-4; unclear D gene. The V and J ends lost 1 base and 7 bases respectively, with 7 bases between them. The CDR3 extends over 13 amino acids. CDR3 sequence: CASSLGYSEKLFF. CDR3 DNA: TGTGCCAGCAGTTTAGGGTATTCTGAAAAACTGTTTTTT.

This clone was counted a single time. The chain combines TRBV27 with TRBJ1-1, with D unclear. The CDR3 runs 15 residues. The V end lost 3 bases, the J end lost 0 bases, and 11 bases lay between the germline ends. Germline lookup yields CDR1 MNHEY and CDR2 SMNVEV (reference sequence). This CDR3 is CASSFGTGMNTEAFF. The CDR3 DNA is TGTGCCAGCAGTTTCGGTACCGGGATGAACACTGAAGCTTTCTTT.

The chain combines TRBV28 with TRBJ1-1; possible D gene TRBD1, 5 bases. The CDR3 contains 15 residues. From germline, CDR1 is MDHEN and CDR2 SYDVKM. Trimming took 4 bases from V and 5 from J, leaving 17 bases between them. In DNA form, the CDR3 reads TGTGCCAGCAGTTGGGGACGCCGCGTAGTGACTGAAGCTTTCTTT. This codes for CASSWGRRVVTEAFF.

CDR3 DNA: TGTGCCAGCAGCCTCAAACTAGCAGTCAATGAGCAGTTCTTC. The encoded protein is CASSLKLAVNEQFF. The chain couples TRBV5-4 to TRBJ2-1, with a tentative D call TRBD2 (6 bases). Germline V lookup: CDR1 SGHNT, CDR2 YYREEE (reference sequence). The CDR3 covers 14 residues. V was trimmed by 4 bases and J by 6 bases, leaving 14 bases between them.

The V call is TRBV6-5, the J call TRBJ1-6; 10 positions match TRBD1. Per germline, CDR1 MNHEY and CDR2 SVGAGI. The CDR3 runs to 13 residues. Losses at the gene ends were 7 bases for V and 10 bases for J; bases not matched to a gene: 4. CDR3 loop: CASTGTGASPLHF. As DNA, the CDR3 is TGTGCCAGCACCGGGACAGGGGCCTCACCCCTCCACTTT.

The V call is TRBV6-2 or TRBV6-3, the J call TRBJ2-1; D ambiguous. The CDR3 loop spans 13 amino acids. The ends were cut back, 2 bases at V and 7 bases at J, with 9 bases in the middle. Germline lookup yields CDR1 MNHEY and CDR2 SVGEGT. CDR3 sequence: CASSYAPRNEQFF. The CDR3 region has the DNA TGTGCCAGCAGTTACGCCCCTCGGAATGAGCAGTTCTTC.

V and J are TRBV11-2 and TRBJ2-1, with D perhaps TRBD1 or TRBD2 (5 bases each). The CDR3 spans 14 residues. Germline CDR1 reads SGHAT; CDR2 reads FQNNGV. V was pared by 7 bases and J by 8 bases, with 18 bases between. The CDR3 DNA reads TGTGCCAGCACCATGCCTCGGGGCGGGTATGAGCAGTTCTTC. This translates into CASTMPRGGYEQFF.